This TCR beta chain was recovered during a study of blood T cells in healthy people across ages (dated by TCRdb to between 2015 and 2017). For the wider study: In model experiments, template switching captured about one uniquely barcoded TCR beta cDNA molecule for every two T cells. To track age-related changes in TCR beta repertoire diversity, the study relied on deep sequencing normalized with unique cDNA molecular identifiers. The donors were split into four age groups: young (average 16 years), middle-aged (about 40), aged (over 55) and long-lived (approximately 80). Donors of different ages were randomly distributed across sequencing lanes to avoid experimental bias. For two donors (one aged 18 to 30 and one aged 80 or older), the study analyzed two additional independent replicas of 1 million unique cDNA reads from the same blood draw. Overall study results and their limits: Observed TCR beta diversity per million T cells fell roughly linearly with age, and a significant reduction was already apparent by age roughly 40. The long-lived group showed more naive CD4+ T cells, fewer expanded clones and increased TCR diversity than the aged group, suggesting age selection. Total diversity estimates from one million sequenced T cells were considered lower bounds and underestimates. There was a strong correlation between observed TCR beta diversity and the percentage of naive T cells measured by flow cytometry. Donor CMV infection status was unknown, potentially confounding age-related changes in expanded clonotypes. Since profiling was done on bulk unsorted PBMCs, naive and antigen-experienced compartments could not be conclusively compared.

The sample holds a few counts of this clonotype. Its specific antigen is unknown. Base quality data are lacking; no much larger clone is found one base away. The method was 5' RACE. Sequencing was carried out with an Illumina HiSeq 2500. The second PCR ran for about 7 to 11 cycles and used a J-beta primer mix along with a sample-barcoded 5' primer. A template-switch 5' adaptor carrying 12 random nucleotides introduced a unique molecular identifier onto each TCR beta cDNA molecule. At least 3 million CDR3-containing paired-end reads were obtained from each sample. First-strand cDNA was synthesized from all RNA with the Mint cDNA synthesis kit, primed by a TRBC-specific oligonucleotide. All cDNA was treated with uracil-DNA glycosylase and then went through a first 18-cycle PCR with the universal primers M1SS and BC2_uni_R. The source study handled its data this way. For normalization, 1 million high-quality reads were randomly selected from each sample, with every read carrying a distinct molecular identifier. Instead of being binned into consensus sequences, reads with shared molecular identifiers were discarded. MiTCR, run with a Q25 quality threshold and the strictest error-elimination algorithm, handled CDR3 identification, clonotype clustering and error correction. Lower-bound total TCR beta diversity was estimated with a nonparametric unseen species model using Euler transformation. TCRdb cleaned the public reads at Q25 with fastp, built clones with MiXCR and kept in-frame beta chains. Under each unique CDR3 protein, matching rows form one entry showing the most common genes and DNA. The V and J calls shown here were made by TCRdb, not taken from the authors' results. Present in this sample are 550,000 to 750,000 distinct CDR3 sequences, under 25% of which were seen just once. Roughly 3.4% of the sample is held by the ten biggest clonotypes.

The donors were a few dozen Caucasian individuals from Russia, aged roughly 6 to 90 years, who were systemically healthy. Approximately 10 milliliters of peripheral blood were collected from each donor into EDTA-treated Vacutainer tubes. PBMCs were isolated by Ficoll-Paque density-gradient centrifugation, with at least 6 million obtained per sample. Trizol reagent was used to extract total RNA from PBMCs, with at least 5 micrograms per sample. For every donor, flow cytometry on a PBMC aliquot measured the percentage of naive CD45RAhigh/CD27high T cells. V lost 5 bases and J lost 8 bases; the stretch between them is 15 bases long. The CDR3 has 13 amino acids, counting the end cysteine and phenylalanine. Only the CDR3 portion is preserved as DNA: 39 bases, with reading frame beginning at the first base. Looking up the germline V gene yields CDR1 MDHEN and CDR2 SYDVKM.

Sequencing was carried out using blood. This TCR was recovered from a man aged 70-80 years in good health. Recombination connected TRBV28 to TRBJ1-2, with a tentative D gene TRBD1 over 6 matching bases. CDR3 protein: CASSIQGSKGYTF. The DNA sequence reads TGTGCCAGCAGTATCCAGGGGAGTAAAGGCTACACCTTC.